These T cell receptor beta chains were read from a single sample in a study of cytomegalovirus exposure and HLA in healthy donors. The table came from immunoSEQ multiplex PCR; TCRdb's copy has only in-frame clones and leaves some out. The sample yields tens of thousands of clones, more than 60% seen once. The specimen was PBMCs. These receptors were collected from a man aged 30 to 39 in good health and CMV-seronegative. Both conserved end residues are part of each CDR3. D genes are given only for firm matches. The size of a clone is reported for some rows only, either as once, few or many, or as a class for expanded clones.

CDR3: CASSLASGLTNSPLHF
DNA: TGTGCCAGCAGCTTGGCCTCGGGACTAACTAATTCACCCCTCCACTTT
J: TRBJ1-6
size: NA
D: NA
V: TRBV5-4

CDR3: CASSGRDRKDEQYF
DNA: TGTGCCAGCAGTGGCCGGGACAGAAAAGACGAGCAGTACTTC
J: TRBJ2-7
size: NA
D: TRBD1
V: TRBV6-1

CDR3: CASSFLRTGRSYNSPLHF
DNA: TGTGCCAGCAGTTTCCTCCGGACAGGACGCTCCTATAATTCACCCCTCCACTTT
J: TRBJ1-6
size: NA
D: TRBD1
V: TRBV28

CDR3: CASSLRTGGNQPQHF
DNA: TGTGCCAGCAGTTTAAGGACAGGGGGCAATCAGCCCCAGCATTTT
J: TRBJ1-5
size: few
D: TRBD1
V: TRBV28

CDR3: CASSQELSGGYTGELFF
DNA: TGTGCCAGCAGCCAAGAGCTCAGCGGGGGTTACACCGGGGAGCTGTTTTTT
J: TRBJ2-2
size: NA
D: TRBD2
V: TRBV14

CDR3: CAAQDRGDEQYF
DNA: TGTGCCGCCCAGGACAGGGGGGACGAGCAGTACTTC
J: TRBJ2-7
size: NA
D: TRBD1
V: TRBV10-3

CDR3: CATTDRTYEQYF
DNA: TGTGCCACCACGGACAGAACCTACGAGCAGTACTTC
J: TRBJ2-7
size: NA
D: NA
V: TRBV11-1

CDR3: CASSGRQDNQPQHF
DNA: TGCGCCAGCAGTGGTAGACAGGACAATCAGCCCCAGCATTTT
J: TRBJ1-5
size: NA
D: NA
V: TRBV10-2

CDR3: CASSYSRAYEQYF
DNA: TGTGCCAGCAGTTACAGCAGGGCCTACGAGCAGTACTTC
J: TRBJ2-7
size: NA
D: NA
V: TRBV6-5

CDR3: CSVDTGAGNTIYF
DNA: TGCAGCGTTGATACAGGGGCTGGAAACACCATATATTTT
J: TRBJ1-3
size: NA
D: TRBD1
V: TRBV29-1

CDR3: CAWSVGDRRKLFF
DNA: TGTGCCTGGAGTGTAGGGGACAGGCGAAAACTGTTTTTT
J: TRBJ1-4
size: few
D: TRBD1
V: TRBV30

CDR3: CASSHRTSGGAAPDTQYF
DNA: TGTGCCAGCAGCCACCGGACTAGCGGGGGCGCAGCCCCAGATACGCAGTATTTT
J: TRBJ2-3
size: NA
D: TRBD2
V: TRBV4-2

CDR3: CASSILGSEAFF
DNA: TGTGCCAGTAGTATACTAGGGAGTGAAGCTTTCTTT
J: TRBJ1-1
size: NA
D: NA
V: TRBV19

CDR3: CASSSLRRGPSDGYTF
DNA: TGTGCCAGCAGCTCCCTTCGGAGGGGGCCTAGTGATGGCTACACCTTC
J: TRBJ1-2
size: NA
D: TRBD1
V: TRBV11-2

CDR3: CASRVGQGYNEQFF
DNA: TGTGCCAGCAGAGTCGGACAGGGTTACAATGAGCAGTTCTTC
J: TRBJ2-1
size: few
D: TRBD1
V: TRBV2

CDR3: CASSLGWGGSTEAFF
DNA: TGCGCCAGCAGCTTGGGGTGGGGGGGTAGTACTGAAGCTTTCTTT
J: TRBJ1-1
size: NA
D: NA
V: TRBV5-1

CDR3: CSVVSGPYEQYF
DNA: TGCAGCGTTGTTTCAGGGCCCTACGAGCAGTACTTC
J: TRBJ2-7
size: NA
D: NA
V: TRBV29-1

CDR3: CASSVPGQRYYSNQPQHF
DNA: TGTGCCAGCAGTGTCCCGGGACAGAGATACTATAGCAATCAGCCCCAGCATTTT
J: TRBJ1-5
size: NA
D: TRBD1
V: TRBV28

CDR3: CASSHQGQQGELFF
DNA: TGTGCCAGCAGCCATCAAGGACAACAAGGGGAGCTGTTTTTT
J: TRBJ2-2
size: NA
D: NA
V: TRBV4-2

CDR3: CASSGTPTSGGNNEQFF
DNA: TGTGCCAGCAGCGGTACTCCGACTAGCGGGGGGAACAATGAGCAGTTCTTC
J: TRBJ2-1
size: once
D: TRBD2
V: TRBV11-1

CDR3: CASRQGQGEGYTF
DNA: TGTGCCAGCAGACAAGGACAGGGTGAGGGCTACACCTTC
J: TRBJ1-2
size: NA
D: TRBD1
V: TRBV27

CDR3: CASSQEGQAGARSGNTIYF
DNA: TGCGCCAGCAGCCAAGAGGGACAAGCGGGAGCGAGATCTGGAAACACCATATATTTT
J: TRBJ1-3
size: NA
D: NA
V: TRBV4-3

CDR3: CASSYGRQGVSPLHF
DNA: TGTGCCAGCAGTTACGGGCGACAGGGAGTGTCACCCCTCCACTTT
J: TRBJ1-6
size: NA
D: TRBD1
V: TRBV6-5

CDR3: CASSLTGTGGYEQYF
DNA: TGTGCCAGCAGCCTAACCGGGACAGGGGGCTACGAGCAGTACTTC
J: TRBJ2-7
size: NA
D: TRBD1
V: TRBV7-2

CDR3: CASSLSGADIQYF
DNA: TGTGCCAGCAGTCTCTCAGGGGCGGACATTCAGTACTTC
J: TRBJ2-4
size: NA
D: NA
V: TRBV7-9

CDR3: CSARTSGADTQYF
DNA: TGCAGCGCCAGGACTAGCGGGGCTGATACGCAGTATTTT
J: TRBJ2-3
size: NA
D: TRBD2
V: TRBV29-1

CDR3: CASSLYRGYNEQFF
DNA: TGTGCCAGCAGCTTGTACAGGGGTTACAATGAGCAGTTCTTC
J: TRBJ2-1
size: NA
D: TRBD1
V: TRBV5-8

CDR3: CASSQGDRKDTQYF
DNA: TGCGCCAGCAGCCAAGGAGACAGGAAAGATACGCAGTATTTT
J: TRBJ2-3
size: NA
D: NA
V: TRBV4-3

CDR3: CASSLAGSTTGQPQHF
DNA: TGTGCCAGCAGCTTGGCAGGCTCTACAACGGGACAGCCCCAGCATTTT
J: TRBJ1-5
size: NA
D: NA
V: TRBV5-6

CDR3: CASSSGGSNLGYGYTF
DNA: TGTGCCAGCAGTTCAGGGGGCAGTAATTTGGGCTATGGCTACACCTTC
J: TRBJ1-2
size: NA
D: TRBD1
V: TRBV5-4

CDR3: CASSPRDRLIYEQYF
DNA: TGTGCCAGCAGTCCCCGGGACAGGTTGATCTACGAGCAGTACTTC
J: TRBJ2-7
size: NA
D: NA
V: TRBV12-1

CDR3: CASSPYGVNQPQHF
DNA: TGTGCCAGCTCACCATACGGAGTTAATCAGCCCCAGCATTTT
J: TRBJ1-5
size: NA
D: NA
V: TRBV18

CDR3: CASSSTANTEAFF
DNA: TGTGCCAGCAGCTCGACAGCGAACACTGAAGCTTTCTTT
J: TRBJ1-1
size: NA
D: NA
V: TRBV12-1

CDR3: CASSRRTLGTSGHEQFF
DNA: TGTGCCAGCAGCCGCCGTACCCTCGGGACTAGCGGGCACGAGCAGTTCTTC
J: TRBJ2-1
size: few
D: TRBD2
V: TRBV2

CDR3: CASRPEGVAARNEQFF
DNA: TGTGCCAGCAGGCCAGAAGGAGTAGCGGCGCGAAATGAGCAGTTCTTC
J: TRBJ2-1
size: NA
D: NA
V: TRBV27

CDR3: CASSVAPGAPDYGYTF
DNA: TGTGCCAGCAGCGTAGCCCCGGGAGCCCCTGACTATGGCTACACCTTC
J: TRBJ1-2
size: once
D: NA
V: TRBV9

CDR3: CASSDSPEGDSPLHF
DNA: TGTGCCAGCAGTGACTCGCCAGAGGGCGATTCACCCCTCCACTTT
J: TRBJ1-6
size: few
D: NA
V: TRBV6-4

CDR3: CASSKLAGVPNEQFF
DNA: TGTGCCAGTAGTAAACTAGCGGGGGTCCCCAATGAGCAGTTCTTC
J: TRBJ2-1
size: once
D: TRBD2
V: TRBV19

CDR3: CASSQDITGGYNSPLRF
DNA: TGTGCCAGCAGCCAAGATATCACAGGGGGGTACAATTCACCCCTCCGCTTT
J: TRBJ1-6
size: NA
D: TRBD1
V: TRBV4-2

CDR3: CASSLNSLAGGSWETQYF
DNA: TGCGCCAGCAGCTTAAATTCACTAGCGGGGGGGTCCTGGGAGACCCAGTACTTC
J: TRBJ2-5
size: NA
D: TRBD2
V: TRBV5-1

CDR3: CASSLAVLGSGELFF
DNA: TGCGCCAGCAGCTTGGCCGTTTTGGGGAGCGGGGAGCTGTTTTTT
J: TRBJ2-2
size: once
D: NA
V: TRBV5-1

CDR3: CASSLQGLSGYTF
DNA: TGTGCCAGCAGCCTTCAGGGTTTATCTGGCTACACCTTC
J: TRBJ1-2
size: NA
D: NA
V: TRBV6-5

CDR3: CASSLGTGVTGELFF
DNA: TGTGCCAGCAGCCTCGGGACAGGGGTTACCGGGGAGCTGTTTTTT
J: TRBJ2-2
size: NA
D: TRBD1
V: TRBV11-2

CDR3: CASSPRDRIQETQYF
DNA: TGTGCCAGCTCACCTCGGGACAGAATCCAAGAGACCCAGTACTTC
J: TRBJ2-5
size: NA
D: TRBD1
V: TRBV18

CDR3: CASSPKGTGSNQPQHF
DNA: TGTGCCAGCAGCCCTAAAGGGACAGGGAGCAATCAGCCCCAGCATTTT
J: TRBJ1-5
size: NA
D: TRBD1
V: TRBV28

CDR3: CASRGQGYNEQFF
DNA: TGTGCCAGCCGAGGACAGGGTTACAATGAGCAGTTCTTC
J: TRBJ2-1
size: few
D: TRBD1
V: TRBV6-6

CDR3: CATSRQGDQPQHF
DNA: TGTGCCACCAGCAGACAGGGGGATCAGCCCCAGCATTTT
J: TRBJ1-5
size: NA
D: TRBD1
V: TRBV15

CDR3: CASSPAGGPDEQYF
DNA: TGTGCCAGCAGTCCTGCGGGGGGGCCAGACGAGCAGTACTTC
J: TRBJ2-7
size: few
D: TRBD2
V: TRBV6-1

CDR3: CASSVGTGGDLENTIYF
DNA: TGTGCCAGCAGCGTAGGGACAGGGGGCGACCTTGAAAACACCATATATTTT
J: TRBJ1-3
size: NA
D: TRBD1
V: TRBV9

CDR3: CASSPSGTNNEQFF
DNA: TGTGCCAGCTCTCCTAGCGGGACGAACAATGAGCAGTTCTTC
J: TRBJ2-1
size: NA
D: TRBD2
V: TRBV6-6

CDR3: CASSLYRQGAGNQPQHF
DNA: TGTGCCAGCAGTTTATATAGACAGGGGGCTGGCAATCAGCCCCAGCATTTT
J: TRBJ1-5
size: NA
D: TRBD1
V: TRBV28

CDR3: CSVEPGLAGGYNEQFF
DNA: TGCAGCGTTGAACCCGGGCTAGCGGGGGGTTACAATGAGCAGTTCTTC
J: TRBJ2-1
size: NA
D: TRBD2
V: TRBV29-1

CDR3: CASSSGTGPFPTNEKLFF
DNA: TGTGCCAGCAGCTCCGGGACAGGCCCTTTTCCAACTAATGAAAAACTGTTTTTT
J: TRBJ1-4
size: NA
D: TRBD1
V: TRBV11-1

CDR3: CSAGTGGDEQYF
DNA: TGCAGCGCGGGGACAGGGGGGGACGAGCAGTACTTC
J: TRBJ2-7
size: once
D: TRBD1
V: TRBV29-1